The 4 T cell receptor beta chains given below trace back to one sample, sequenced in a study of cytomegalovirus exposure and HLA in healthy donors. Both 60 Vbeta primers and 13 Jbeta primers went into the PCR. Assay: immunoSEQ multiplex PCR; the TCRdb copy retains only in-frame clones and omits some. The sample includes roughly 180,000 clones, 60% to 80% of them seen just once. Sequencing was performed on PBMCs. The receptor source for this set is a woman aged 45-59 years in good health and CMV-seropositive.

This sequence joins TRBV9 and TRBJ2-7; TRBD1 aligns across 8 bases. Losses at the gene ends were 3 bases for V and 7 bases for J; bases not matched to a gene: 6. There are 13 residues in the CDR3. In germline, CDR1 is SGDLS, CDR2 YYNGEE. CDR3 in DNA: TGTGCCAGCAGCGAAGGACAGGGCGATGAGCAGTACTTC. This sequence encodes CASSEGQGDEQYF. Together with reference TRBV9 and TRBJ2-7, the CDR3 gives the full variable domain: DSGVTQTPKHLITATGQRVTLRCSPRSGDLSVYWYQQSLDQGLQFLIQYYNGEERAKGNILERFSAQQFPDLHSELNLSSLELGDSALYFCASSEGQGDEQYFGPGTRLTVT.

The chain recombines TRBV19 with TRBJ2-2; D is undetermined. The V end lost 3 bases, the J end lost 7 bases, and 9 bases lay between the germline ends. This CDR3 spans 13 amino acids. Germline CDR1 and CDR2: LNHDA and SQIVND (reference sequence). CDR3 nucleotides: TGTGCCAGTAGTATCGATGGCAGCGGGGAGCTGTTTTTT. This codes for CASSIDGSGELFF. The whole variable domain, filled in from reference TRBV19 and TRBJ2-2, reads DGGITQSPKYLFRKEGQNVTLSCEQNLNHDAMYWYRQDPGQGLRLIYYSQIVNDFQKGDIAEGYSVSREKKESFPLTVTSAQKNPTAFYLCASSIDGSGELFFGEGSRLTVL.

CDR3 nucleotide sequence: TGTGCCAGCATTGGGGCAGGGCCCCACTACGAGCAGTACTTC. Amino acid sequence: CASIGAGPHYEQYF. This chain uses TRBV7-8 with TRBJ2-7, with D possibly matching TRBD1 (5 bases). V shed 7 bases and J shed 3 bases, with 16 bases lying between them. There are 14 residues in the CDR3. CDR1 and CDR2 from the germline V gene are SGHVS and FQNEAQ.

Here the CDR3 reads CAISKVGTDPFYGYTF. CDR3 DNA: TGTGCCATCAGTAAGGTTGGGACAGATCCCTTCTATGGCTACACCTTC. This chain joins TRBV10-3 and TRBJ1-2; 7 positions agree with TRBD1. The V segment lost 5 bases and the J segment 4 bases; nucleotides outside the gene matches: 13. This CDR3 comprises 16 residues. Germline CDR1 is ENHRY and CDR2 is SYGVKD.